Listed below are T cell receptor beta chains from one sample, sequenced in a study of blood T cells in healthy people across ages. One entry per CDR3 protein, called by TCRdb with MiXCR from the 5' RACE reads. Here the sample spans fewer than 1.5 million distinct CDR3 sequences, roughly 40% being singletons. Source material: blood. These receptors came from a woman under 30 in good health. Each CDR3 is given with its conserved first and last residue. The D gene is left open where the match is weak. Expanded clones are given a class, and other clones once, few, many or no size at all.

TRBV7-3	.	TRBD2	TRBJ2-1	CASSLDGRGGKDEQFF	TGTGCCAGCAGCTTAGATGGGCGGGGGGGTAAAGATGAGCAGTTCTTC
TRBV6-2/TRBV6-3	few	.	TRBJ2-7	CASELSAYNEQYF	TGTGCCTCGGAGCTTTCCGCCTACAATGAGCAGTACTTC
TRBV2	.	.	TRBJ2-1	CASSEARGYQETQFF	TGTGCCAGCAGTGAAGCCAGAGGTTACCAAGAGACCCAGTTCTTC
TRBV6-1	.	.	TRBJ2-3	CASSEGGWSDTQYF	TGTGCCAGCAGCGAGGGGGGCTGGTCAGATACGCAGTATTTT
TRBV7-9	few	.	TRBJ1-1	CASLGRAANTEAFF	TGTGCCAGCCTGGGGAGGGCGGCGAACACTGAAGCTTTCTTT
TRBV7-2	.	TRBD1	TRBJ1-5	CASSLLTGGSQPQHF	TGTGCCAGCAGCTTACTTACAGGGGGCAGTCAGCCCCAGCATTTT
TRBV6-2/TRBV6-3	few	.	TRBJ2-4	CASSTPGIVNIQYF	TGTGCCAGCAGCACGCCGGGGATCGTCAACATTCAGTACTTC
TRBV10-3	few	TRBD1	TRBJ1-1	CAISESPGQGRAFF	TGTGCCATCAGTGAGTCTCCGGGACAGGGGAGGGCTTTCTTT
TRBV4-1	few	.	TRBJ2-7	CASSQRADPYEQYF	TGCGCCAGCAGCCAACGGGCGGACCCCTACGAGCAGTACTTC
TRBV27	.	.	TRBJ1-2	CASSWRRYGYTF	TGTGCCAGCAGTTGGAGGCGCTATGGCTACACCTTC
TRBV7-2	few	.	TRBJ2-7	CASSLAKDSSYEQYF	TGTGCCAGCAGCTTAGCAAAGGACAGTTCCTACGAGCAGTACTTC
TRBV29-1	.	TRBD1	TRBJ2-5	CSVDLTGYQETQYF	TGCAGCGTGGACTTGACAGGGTACCAAGAGACCCAGTACTTC
TRBV7-2	few	.	TRBJ2-7	CASSLGELEQYF	TGTGCCAGCAGCTTAGGGGAGCTCGAGCAGTACTTC
TRBV5-5	.	.	TRBJ2-1	CASSLYPTDEQFF	TGTGCCAGCAGCTTGTATCCCACGGATGAGCAGTTCTTC
TRBV3-1	few	.	TRBJ2-5	CASSQPRGEETQYF	TGTGCCAGCAGCCAACCTAGGGGTGAAGAGACCCAGTACTTC
TRBV5-1	few	.	TRBJ1-5	CASSLIGGTNQPQHF	TGCGCCAGCAGCTTGATCGGGGGTACCAATCAGCCCCAGCATTTT
TRBV5-1	.	TRBD1	TRBJ2-7	CASSNPGQGAEQYF	TGCGCCAGCAGCAATCCGGGACAGGGCGCCGAGCAGTACTTC
TRBV4-1	.	TRBD1	TRBJ2-1	CASSRPGGWEQFF	TGCGCCAGCAGCCGGCCAGGGGGCTGGGAGCAGTTCTTC
TRBV20-1	.	.	TRBJ1-6	CSAADYRDSPLHF	TGCAGTGCTGCTGACTACAGGGATTCACCCCTCCACTTT
TRBV5-1	few	TRBD2	TRBJ2-1	CASSLIRSTSGSIHEQFF	TGCGCCAGCAGCCTCATCCGGTCGACTAGCGGGAGTATCCATGAGCAGTTCTTC
TRBV11-2	few	.	TRBJ2-3	CASSLELRGITDTQYF	TGTGCCAGCAGCTTAGAATTAAGGGGGATCACAGATACGCAGTATTTT
TRBV12-3/TRBV12-4	few	.	TRBJ1-2	CASSTSLGGYTF	TGTGCCAGCAGTACAAGCCTAGGGGGCTACACCTTC
TRBV10-3	.	.	TRBJ2-5	CAISELDRMMGETQYF	TGTGCCATCAGTGAGTTGGATAGGATGATGGGAGAGACCCAGTACTTC
TRBV6-6	.	.	TRBJ2-4	CASSWGLDTKNIQYF	TGTGCCAGCAGCTGGGGGCTGGACACCAAAAACATTCAGTACTTC
TRBV3-1	.	TRBD2	TRBJ2-1	CASSHWTGLAANNEQFF	TGTGCCAGCAGCCATTGGACGGGACTAGCGGCCAACAATGAGCAGTTCTTC
TRBV10-3	few	TRBD1	TRBJ2-3	CAISPGTENTQYF	TGTGCCATCAGTCCCGGGACAGAGAATACGCAGTATTTT
TRBV7-9	few	TRBD2	TRBJ2-5	CASSSGTTVFGTQYF	TGTGCCAGCAGCTCAGGGACTACCGTTTTTGGGACCCAGTACTTC
TRBV9	.	.	TRBJ2-1	CASSPSGTLYNEQFF	TGTGCCAGCAGTCCTTCCGGGACCCTTTACAATGAGCAGTTCTTC
TRBV27	many	.	TRBJ2-7	CASSLSASYEQYF	TGTGCCAGCAGTTTATCGGCCAGCTACGAGCAGTACTTC
TRBV2	few	TRBD2	TRBJ2-7	CASIGTRGGYEQYF	TGTGCCAGCATAGGGACTAGAGGTGGCTACGAGCAGTACTTC
TRBV2	.	TRBD1	TRBJ1-1	CASSEGPGGYTEAFF	TGTGCCAGCAGTGAGGGGCCAGGGGGATACACTGAAGCTTTCTTT
TRBV12-3/TRBV12-4	few	TRBD2	TRBJ2-3	CASRPTSGLTDTQYF	TGTGCCAGCAGACCGACTAGCGGGTTGACAGATACGCAGTATTTT
TRBV6-1	.	.	TRBJ1-1	CASIRGARESEAFF	TGTGCCAGCATCCGGGGGGCTAGGGAGAGTGAAGCTTTCTTT
TRBV24-1	.	.	TRBJ2-5	CATAHGTIETQYF	TGTGCCACCGCGCATGGTACGATAGAGACCCAGTACTTC
TRBV12-3/TRBV12-4	.	.	TRBJ2-1	CASTQEISSSYNEQFF	TGTGCCAGCACCCAAGAGATCAGCAGCTCATACAATGAGCAGTTCTTC
TRBV6-1	.	TRBD1	TRBJ2-6	CASSEKGQRRSGANVLTF	TGTGCCAGCAGTGAAAAGGGACAGCGACGCTCTGGGGCCAACGTCCTGACTTTC
TRBV30	.	TRBD1	TRBJ1-2	CAWSTRQGMGGYTF	TGTGCCTGGAGTACCCGACAGGGCATGGGTGGCTACACCTTC